This passage covers 3 T cell receptor beta chains from one sample sequenced in a study of T cell responses to AZD1222 COVID-19 vaccine. Only in-frame clones appear in the TCRdb table, and some are missing; sequencing was by immunoSEQ multiplex PCR. The sample includes approximately 150,000 clones, approximately 89% of them seen just once. Sequences were derived from peripheral blood, sampled 28 days after the second AZD1222 dose. The receptor source for this set is an adult who received the AZD1222 COVID-19 vaccine.

The chain joins TRBV5-1 to TRBJ1-2; D gene uncertain. The length of the CDR3 is 13 residues. V gave up 3 bases and J gave up 5 bases, with 11 bases separating them. Germline CDR1 SGHRS, CDR2 YFSETQ. CDR3 region: CASSSGPEYGYTF. The CDR3 nucleotides read TGCGCCAGCAGCTCCGGACCTGAATATGGCTACACCTTC. The full variable domain, its missing parts supplied by reference TRBV5-1 and TRBJ1-2, is KAGVTQTPRYLIKTRGQQVTLSCSPISGHRSVSWYQQTPGQGLQFLFEYFSETQRNKGNFPGRFSGRQFSNSRSEMNVSTLELGDSALYLCASSSGPEYGYTFGSGTRLTVV.

This clone was seen many times. V gene TRBV27 combines with J gene TRBJ1-1; TRBD1 agrees at 7 bases. The CDR3 length is 16 residues. With 2 bases clipped from V and 8 bases from J, the junction kept 14 bases outside the gene matches. Germline assignment: CDR1 MNHEY and CDR2 SMNVEV (reference sequence). The CDR3 nucleotides read TGTGCCAGCAGTTTAAGTGCGGGCGTCGGGACAGTCGAAGCTTTCTTT. Translation gives CASSLSAGVGTVEAFF.

The V call is TRBV28, the J call TRBJ2-7, with 7 bases matching TRBD1. CDR1 MDHEN and CDR2 SYDVKM come from the germline V gene. The CDR3 consists of 15 residues. J gave up 2 bases and V 5 bases, and 9 bases lay outside the gene matches. The CDR3 nucleotides are TGTGCCAGCAGTCTAGGTAGGGGGCTACCCTACGAGCAGTACTTC. Translating it yields CASSLGRGLPYEQYF.